Detailed here is one TCR beta chain. What antigen it recognizes has not been identified. Base qualities are not at hand, and no much larger clone is one base apart. The receptor library was made with the immunoSEQ multiplex PCR assay. TCRdb carries this immuneACCESS record with in-frame sequences only. Its versions omit some clonotypes, under half of them owing to an unresolved V gene in the studies checked, with the rest unexplained. The sample profile shows tens of thousands of clones; 60% to 80% of them were found once. Around 3.8% of the sample belongs to the ten largest clones. For TCR Vbeta sequencing, memory CD4+ T cells were sorted ex vivo from the peripheral blood of both healthy controls and narcolepsy patients. The data derive from a study of T cells in narcolepsy (dated by TCRdb to between 2017 and 2018). Background on the whole study: The study enrolled patients with narcolepsy type 1 or type 2 (NT1, NT2) together with healthy control donors. The study sought autoreactive T cells targeting hypocretin neuron self-antigens (hypocretin, TRIB2) in narcolepsy patients, using TCR Vbeta sequencing to track clonotypes in blood and CSF.

The paper's findings and limits, for the study overall: HCRT-specific and TRIB2-specific autoreactive clonotypes were highlighted in plots that compared CD4+ T cell clonotypes in CSF versus blood from the same patient. Numbers of sequenced blood memory CD4+ clonotypes were comparable, averaging about 40,000 in patients and 33,354 in controls. Autoreactive clonotypes were reported to be detected serially in the blood of the same patients and of different patients, but not in the blood of healthy controls. Some blood memory CD4+ repertoires from patients and controls contained no sequences matching autoreactive T cell clones.

The CDR3 numbers 13 residues from cysteine through phenylalanine. Only CDR3 DNA remains: 39 bases, in frame from the first base. The CDR1 and CDR2 encoded by the germline V gene are MNHNS and SASEGT. V is cut back by 5 bases and J by 8 bases, with 5 bases in the junction unmatched. The rearranged chain carries TRBV6-1 and TRBJ1-2; the junction holds 10 bases that match TRBD1. Sequencing used memory (CD45RA-) CD4+ T cells from blood. The cell subset or site tag for this specimen amounts to: memory T cells sorted ex vivo from peripheral blood. This TCR was recovered from a human donor in good health. In nucleotides, the sequence is TGTGCCAGCAGTCAGGGACAGGGGAGAGGCTACACCTTC. Protein translation: CASSQGQGRGYTF.